This T cell receptor (beta chain) stems from a study of shared clonotypes between healthy human individuals. The CDR3 is made up of 14 amino acids. Losses at the gene ends were 1 base for V and 9 bases for J; bases not matched to a gene: 6. Per the germline V gene, CDR1 is SGHNT and CDR2 is YENEEA. This table comes from immunoSEQ multiplex PCR, and its TCRdb copy is limited to in-frame clones, with some not included. The table records 2 million to 2.5 million clones, more than 85% of them present only once. The chain has TRBV11-3 and TRBJ2-1; TRBD1 aligns across 7 bases. The sample consisted of naive CD4+ T cells from PBMCs. The subset here: CD45RA+ positively selected. The receptor comes from a man aged 18 to 30 in good health. Some clones in this sample may be carry-over from other donors' samples. DNA for the CDR3: TGTGCCAGCAGCTTAGGCCCGGGGACAGTTGAGCAGTTCTTC. Translated, it gives CASSLGPGTVEQFF.